The 4 T cell receptor beta chains below were found in one sample sequenced in a study of blood T cell repertoires in COVID-19. Libraries were prepared by immunoSEQ multiplex PCR; TCRdb keeps only in-frame clonotypes and omits some of them. Of just under 40,000 clones in the sample, about 94% were seen once. The sequenced material came from peripheral blood. The receptors shown here come from a human donor with active COVID-19. The donor label of this sample is uncertain.

This clone was recorded only once. V usage is TRBV6-5 and J usage is TRBJ1-5; 9 positions agree with TRBD1. After removal of 6 bases from V and 2 bases from J, the junction contained 2 bases not matched to a gene. CDR3 length equals 14 residues. CDR1 is MNHEY and CDR2 is SVGAGI in the germline V gene. The CDR3 here is CASSRDRGNQPQHF. In nucleotides, the CDR3 is TGTGCCAGCAGCCGGGACAGGGGCAATCAGCCCCAGCATTTT.

This chain joins TRBV19 and TRBJ2-7; 8 positions agree with TRBD2. The V gene end was trimmed by 7 bases and the J gene end by 3 bases; junction bases not matched to a gene: 8. The CDR3 is made up of 14 amino acids. Germline-derived CDR1 and CDR2 are LNHDA and SQIVND (reference sequence). CDR3 DNA: TGTGCCAGTACCCCGGGACTAGGGGACTACGAGCAGTACTTC. Encoded protein: CASTPGLGDYEQYF.

This chain joins TRBV5-5 and TRBJ2-7, with 13 bases identical to TRBD2. V shed 4 bases and J 4 bases; nucleotides not matched to a gene: 8. The V gene's germline CDR1 is SGHKS and CDR2 YYEKEE (reference sequence). The CDR3 is 16 amino acids. CDR3 protein: CASSTSGGAFTYEQYF. As DNA, the CDR3 is TGTGCCAGCAGCACTAGCGGGGGGGCGTTTACGTACGAGCAGTACTTC.

The V call is TRBV20-1, the J call TRBJ2-7; 8 bases are a match to TRBD2. The CDR3 length is 11 residues. Trimming at V came to 6 bases and at J to 6 bases, leaving 4 bases not matched to a gene. The germline V gene encodes CDR1 DFQATT and CDR2 SNEGSKA (reference sequence). Here the CDR3 reads CSATSGFEQYF. In DNA form, the CDR3 reads TGCAGTGCAACTAGCGGTTTCGAGCAGTACTTC.